The 26 T cell receptor beta chains listed next were all sequenced from one sample in a study of blood T cell repertoires in COVID-19. Generated by immunoSEQ multiplex PCR, the TCRdb table keeps only in-frame clones and is missing some. The profile shows tens of thousands of clones, approximately 81% of them singletons. Sequenced material: peripheral blood. These TCRs come from a man at least 80 years old with acute or convalescent COVID-19.

The chain uses TRBV29-1 and TRBJ1-4, with D possibly matching TRBD1 (6 bases). The CDR3 is 11 residues long. Trimming pared 5 bases from V and 8 bases from J, leaving 9 bases between. The germline V gene has CDR1 SQVTM and CDR2 ANQGSEA. The CDR3 reads CSVRTGEKLFF. For the CDR3, the DNA is TGCAGCGTTAGAACAGGGGAAAAACTGTTTTTT. The full variable domain, rest sourced from reference TRBV29-1 and TRBJ1-4, is SAVISQKPSRDICQRGTSLTIQCQVDSQVTMMFWYRQQPGQSLTLIATANQGSEATYESGFVIDKFPISRPNLTFSTLTVSNMSPEDSSIYLCSVRTGEKLFFGSGTQLSVL.

The chain employs TRBV27 and TRBJ2-2; a possible D gene is TRBD2 (5 bases). CDR1 is MNHEY and CDR2 is SMNVEV in the germline V gene (reference sequence). Trimming cost V 5 bases and J 0 bases, with 7 bases left between them. The CDR3 covers 14 residues. DNA for the CDR3: TGTGCCAGCAGTCAACTAGCGAACACCGGGGAGCTGTTTTTT. Its protein is CASSQLANTGELFF.

The gene calls are TRBV29-1 and TRBJ2-1; a weak D match, TRBD2 (6 bases). Germline CDR1 reads SQVTM; CDR2 reads ANQGSEA. This CDR3 has 13 amino acids. Trimming stripped 3 bases from V and 12 bases from J, with 18 bases between. This chain's CDR3 is CSVDEVAGMVQFF. The CDR3 DNA is TGCAGCGTTGATGAAGTTGCGGGGATGGTGCAGTTCTTC.

The chain couples TRBV5-1 to TRBJ1-1; tentatively, D is TRBD1 (6 bases). The CDR3 runs 14 residues. Trimming shortened V by 4 bases and J by 0 bases, and 10 bases separated the two germline ends. CDR1 SGHRS and CDR2 YFSETQ come from the germline V gene. The CDR3 loop reads CASSRGAVNTEAFF. DNA of the CDR3: TGCGCCAGCAGCCGGGGGGCGGTGAACACTGAAGCTTTCTTT.

The chain has TRBV7-2 and TRBJ2-7, with a weak D call TRBD1 (5 bases). Germline V gives CDR1 SGHTA, CDR2 FQGNSA. V lost 3 bases and J 6 bases, leaving 12 bases between the germline ends. This CDR3 is built from 13 residues. CDR3 residues: CASSLAPTGEQYF. The DNA of the CDR3 is TGTGCCAGCAGCTTGGCCCCCACAGGCGAGCAGTACTTC.

The chain has TRBV3-1 (or the pseudogene TRBV3-2) and TRBJ1-1; no clear D. The CDR3 length is 14 residues. Germline CDR1 reads LGHDT; CDR2 reads YNNKEL (reference sequence). V was clipped by 3 bases and J by 1 base, with 9 bases between them. The CDR3 is CASSQQGRNTEAFF. Written as DNA, the CDR3 is TGTGCCAGCAGCCAGCAAGGGAGGAACACTGAAGCTTTCTTT.

This clone was recorded only once. This chain joins TRBV28 and TRBJ2-2; a weak D match, TRBD2 (6 bases). Trimming took off 6 bases at V and 2 bases at J, with 19 bases between the two ends. Germline assignment: CDR1 MDHEN and CDR2 SYDVKM. This CDR3 contains 17 residues. DNA for the CDR3: TGTGCCAGCAGGGGTGGTGGGGGGAGGAAAAACACCGGGGAGCTGTTTTTT. Amino acids: CASRGGGGRKNTGELFF.

The V gene is TRBV19, the J gene TRBJ2-6; D uncertain. CDR3 size: 14 residues. CDR1 is LNHDA and CDR2 is SQIVND in the germline V gene (reference sequence). V was trimmed by 4 bases and J by 4 bases, leaving 8 bases between them. The CDR3 loop is CASSTGPGANVLTF. For the CDR3, the DNA is TGTGCCAGTAGTACGGGTCCCGGGGCCAACGTCCTGACTTTC.

This clone has just a few counts. V and J are TRBV27 and TRBJ2-1, with 10 bases lining up with TRBD2. Germline V gene lookup returns CDR1 MNHEY and CDR2 SMNVEV (reference sequence). The CDR3 is made up of 17 amino acids. The trim removed 5 bases at V and 5 bases at J, leaving 12 bases unmatched. DNA for the CDR3: TGTGCCAGCAGTCCCTTCTCGTTAGCGGGAGGCGACAATGAGCAGTTCTTC. It yields the protein CASSPFSLAGGDNEQFF.

V gene TRBV5-4 combines with J gene TRBJ2-7; D remains unclear. Germline CDR1 reads SGHNT; CDR2 reads YYREEE (reference sequence). The germline V and J ends were trimmed by 0 bases and 0 bases, with 10 bases remaining between them. The CDR3 is made up of 15 amino acids. CDR3 coding DNA: TGTGCCAGCAGCTTGGTTTGGCGGAACTCCTACGAGCAGTACTTC. Its protein product is CASSLVWRNSYEQYF. The full variable domain, its missing parts supplied by reference TRBV5-4 and TRBJ2-7, is ETGVTQSPTHLIKTRGQQVTLRCSSQSGHNTVSWYQQALGQGPQFIFQYYREEENGRGNFPPRFSGLQFPNYSSELNVNALELDDSALYLCASSLVWRNSYEQYFGPGTRLTVT.

The DNA of the CDR3 is TGCAGTGCTGACACAGGCGCCGAGCAGTACTTC. This sequence encodes CSADTGAEQYF. J is TRBJ2-7 and V is TRBV20-1; maybe TRBD1 (5 bases). The germline V and J ends were trimmed by 5 bases and 6 bases, with 11 bases remaining between them. The CDR3 is made up of 11 amino acids. In germline, CDR1 is DFQATT, CDR2 SNEGSKA (reference sequence).

The genes are TRBV11-2 and TRBJ2-1, with TRBD2 identical over 8 bases. The trim removed 3 bases at V and 0 bases at J, leaving 7 bases unmatched. CDR3 length equals 17 residues. CDR1 and CDR2 (germline): SGHAT, FQNNGV. DNA for the CDR3: TGTGCCAGCAGCTTGCAAATAAGCGGGAGCTCCTACAATGAGCAGTTCTTC. Translated: CASSLQISGSSYNEQFF.

V and J are TRBV12-3 or TRBV12-4 and TRBJ2-7, with D possibly matching TRBD2 (6 bases). Trimming shortened V by 5 bases and J by 3 bases, and 11 bases separated the two germline ends. The CDR3 consists of 13 residues. For the CDR3, the DNA is TGTGCCAGCAGTGGGGACTGGCGCTACGAGCAGTACTTC. It yields the protein CASSGDWRYEQYF.

The genes are TRBV27 and TRBJ2-7, with D possibly being TRBD1 (5 bases). The CDR3 is 15 amino acids. Trimming removed 3 bases at V and 2 bases at J, with 14 bases between. Germline V gene data show CDR1 as MNHEY and CDR2 as SMNVEV (reference sequence). The CDR3 here is CASSFTDRPAYEQYF. DNA for the CDR3: TGTGCCAGCAGTTTTACCGACAGACCAGCCTACGAGCAGTACTTC.

J is TRBJ1-2 and V is TRBV14; 9 bases are a match to TRBD1. The trim removed 4 bases at V and 8 bases at J, leaving 29 bases unmatched. The CDR3 consists of 21 residues. In germline, CDR1 is SGHDN, CDR2 FVKESK. The CDR3: CASSRWISSSGTGSLSKGYTF. CDR3 DNA: TGTGCCAGCAGCCGCTGGATTTCATCCTCCGGGACAGGGAGCCTGTCGAAAGGCTACACCTTC.

The chain links TRBV3-1 (or the pseudogene TRBV3-2) to TRBJ2-1; 7 bases agree with TRBD2. Germline V gene data show CDR1 as LGHDT and CDR2 as YNNKEL (reference sequence). J lost 10 bases, V lost 0 bases, and 12 bases had no gene match. The CDR3 loop spans 16 amino acids. CDR3 DNA sequence: TGTGCCAGCAGCCAAGAACCCTGGACTAGTCGTGGCGAGCAGTTCTTC. It encodes CASSQEPWTSRGEQFF.

In its sample, this clone was seen once. The chain carries TRBV15 and TRBJ2-3; 11 nucleotides match TRBD1. Looked up from germline, CDR1 is LNHNV and CDR2 is YYDKDF (reference sequence). The J segment lost 6 bases and the V segment lost 0 bases, leaving 8 bases of the junction unmatched. The CDR3 length is 17 residues. The CDR3 DNA follows: TGTGCCACCAGCAGAGATACGGACAGGGGGCCCTTGGATACGCAGTATTTT. Translating it yields CATSRDTDRGPLDTQYF. The full variable domain, completed using reference TRBV15 and TRBJ2-3, is DAMVIQNPRYQVTQFGKPVTLSCSQTLNHNVMYWYQQKSSQAPKLLFHYYDKDFNNEADTPDNFQSRRPNTSFCFLDIRSPGLGDTAMYLCATSRDTDRGPLDTQYFGPGTRLTVL.

The chain carries TRBV5-4 and TRBJ2-2; 10 nucleotides match TRBD1. V was clipped by 4 bases and J by 4 bases; unmatched bases: 10. Germline-derived CDR1 and CDR2 are SGHNT and YYREEE (reference sequence). The CDR3 has 17 amino acids. The CDR3 here is CASSGSGTGVITGELFF. The CDR3 DNA reads as TGTGCCAGCAGCGGATCCGGGACAGGGGTTATCACCGGGGAGCTGTTTTTT.

V gene TRBV18 combines with J gene TRBJ2-5; 7 bases agree with TRBD2. The CDR3 is 16 residues long. The germline CDR1 and CDR2 sequences are KGHSH and LQKENI. The ends lost 1 base at V and 1 base at J; junction bases unmatched: 6. CDR3 residues: CASSPRSLAPQETQYF. The CDR3 DNA follows: TGTGCCAGCTCACCACGTTCACTAGCGCCCCAAGAGACCCAGTACTTC. The full variable domain, completed using reference TRBV18 and TRBJ2-5, is NAGVMQNPRHLVRRRGQEARLRCSPMKGHSHVYWYRQLPEEGLKFMVYLQKENIIDESGMPKERFSAEFPKEGPSILRIQQVVRGDSAAYFCASSPRSLAPQETQYFGPGTRLLVL.

The rearrangement links TRBV11-2 to TRBJ2-3; weak D call: TRBD2 (5 bases). The CDR3 is 15 residues long. Germline loops: CDR1 SGHAT, CDR2 FQNNGV. Trimming pared 2 bases from V and 0 bases from J, leaving 9 bases between. DNA of the CDR3: TGTGCCAGCAGCTTAATCGGCGGGAGCACAGATACGCAGTATTTT. It codes for CASSLIGGSTDTQYF.

The V and J genes are TRBV6-5 and TRBJ1-1; 8 nucleotides agree with TRBD1. Germline CDR1 is MNHEY and CDR2 is SVGAGI. Trimming removed 6 bases from V and 1 base from J; junction bases left unmatched: 4. This CDR3 contains 14 residues. CDR3 DNA sequence: TGTGCCAGCAGCGAGGGACAGGAGAACACTGAAGCTTTCTTT. It yields the protein CASSEGQENTEAFF.

The gene calls are TRBV30 and TRBJ2-3; 9 nucleotides match TRBD2. Per the germline V gene, CDR1 is GTSNPN and CDR2 is SVGIG (reference sequence). The V and J ends lost 0 bases and 5 bases, in that order; junction bases with no gene match: 9. The CDR3 spans 16 residues. DNA of the CDR3: TGTGCCTGGAGTGTACCTGTAGCGGGAGCGGGAGATACGCAGTATTTT. Translating it yields CAWSVPVAGAGDTQYF.

This clone has only one observation. CDR3 residues: CAISEAIVNQPQHF. Written as DNA, the CDR3 is TGTGCCATCTCGGAGGCAATAGTTAATCAGCCCCAGCATTTT. V is TRBV10-3 and J is TRBJ1-5; D unresolved. This CDR3 contains 14 residues. V gave up 8 bases and J gave up 4 bases, with 15 bases separating them. Per the germline V gene, CDR1 is ENHRY and CDR2 is SYGVKD.

The chain carries TRBV6-5 and TRBJ2-5, with D possibly being TRBD2 (5 bases). The CDR3 totals 13 residues. V was cut by 5 bases and J by 5 bases, with 12 bases left in between. Germline V gene lookup returns CDR1 MNHEY and CDR2 SVGAGI. For the CDR3, the DNA is TGTGCCAGCAGTCCGGGGATGCGGGAGACCCAGTACTTC. This sequence encodes CASSPGMRETQYF.

The chain joins TRBV11-2 to TRBJ2-7, with 12 nucleotides matching TRBD2. The CDR3 contains 16 residues. Germline CDR1 and CDR2: SGHAT and FQNNGV. V dropped 4 bases and J dropped 3; count of bases not matched to a gene: 7. CDR3 DNA: TGTGCCAGCAGCTCGACTAGCGGGAGATCGTTCTACGAGCAGTACTTC. It yields the protein CASSSTSGRSFYEQYF.

This rearrangement joins TRBV5-1 to TRBJ1-6, with D possibly TRBD1 on 6 matching bases. Germline-derived CDR1 and CDR2 are SGHRS and YFSETQ. The CDR3 runs to 14 residues. Trimming removed 2 bases at V and 8 bases at J, with 11 bases between. The CDR3 loop reads CASSFGGADSPLHF. The CDR3 region has the DNA TGCGCCAGCAGCTTTGGGGGCGCTGATTCACCCCTCCACTTT.